This TCR beta chain was found in a study of chemoradiotherapy in HPV16-positive cancers. Assay: immunoSEQ multiplex PCR; the TCRdb copy retains only in-frame clones and omits some. The profile shows some 6,000 clones, approximately 90% of them singletons. Overall study findings and caveats: HPV-specific T cells were functionally defined from only a couple of HPV16-positive patients.

V lost 5 bases, J lost 6 bases, and 11 bases lay in between. This CDR3 region has 12 residues. Germline V lookup: CDR1 SEHNR, CDR2 FQNEAQ (reference sequence). Samples were taken several times over chemoradiotherapy. To note about this clone: Its target is unknown.

J is TRBJ2-7 and V is TRBV7-9; D might be TRBD1 (5 bases). The receptor was derived from a human donor with HPV-associated anogenital cancer. The sequences come from tumor tissue, collected from a patient who underwent chemoradiotherapy. The CDR3 nucleotides read TGTGCCAGCAGCCTGACAGTTCCCGAGCAGTACTTC. Amino acid sequence: CASSLTVPEQYF.